A single sample gave rise to the 5 T cell receptor beta chains below, sequenced in a study of cytotoxic CD8 clonotypes in ibrutinib-treated CLL. The table came from immunoSEQ multiplex PCR; TCRdb's copy has only in-frame clones and leaves some out. The sample has 90,000 to 100,000 clones; about 78% are singletons. The specimen was PBMCs, collected after 12 months of ibrutinib treatment. These TCRs come from a human donor with chronic lymphocytic leukemia.

The rearrangement links TRBV21-1 to TRBJ1-2; the table's D gene call, TRBD1, was not cross checked with the DNA. TRBV21-1 is a pseudogene segment. The CDR3 extends over 18 amino acids. The CDR3 sequence: CASSKEKGQPLGEIGYTF. The CDR3 bases are TGTGCCAGCAGCAAAGAGAAGGGACAGCCCCTGGGGGAGATTGGCTACACCTTC.

The V and J genes are TRBV29-1 and TRBJ2-1, with a weak D call TRBD2 (5 bases). Trimming took off 4 bases at V and 4 bases at J, with 11 bases between the two ends. Germline V lookup: CDR1 SQVTM, CDR2 ANQGSEA. The CDR3 spans 13 residues. The DNA of the CDR3 is TGCAGCGTTGGCCTAGCAAATTACAATGAGCAGTTCTTC. It encodes CSVGLANYNEQFF.

The genes are TRBV2 and TRBJ2-1; 7 bases map to TRBD2. CDR1 is SNHLY and CDR2 is FYNNEI in the germline V gene. Trimming took 3 bases from V and 6 from J; bases not matched to a gene: 17. The CDR3 runs to 18 residues. The CDR3 DNA sequence: TGTGCCAGCAGTGATATGGCGTTTGGGCGGGAGCGGGGCAATGAGCAGTTCTTC. Residues: CASSDMAFGRERGNEQFF.

The chain couples TRBV7-9 to TRBJ2-2; 11 bases line up with TRBD1. The CDR3 loop spans 16 amino acids. V gave up 5 bases and J gave up 5 bases; unmatched junction bases: 7. The germline gives CDR1 SEHNR, CDR2 FQNEAQ (reference sequence). CDR3 in amino acids: CASSRYGTGGTGELFF. The CDR3 DNA is TGTGCCAGCAGCCGTTACGGGACAGGGGGTACCGGGGAGCTGTTTTTT.

J is TRBJ2-3 and V is TRBV7-3; the match to TRBD2 covers 12 bases. Germline CDR1 is SGHTA and CDR2 is FQGTGA. Trimming removed 2 bases from V and 2 bases from J; junction bases left unmatched: 2. This CDR3 comprises 16 residues. This CDR3 reads CASSLGLAGPTDTQYF. In DNA, the CDR3 is TGTGCCAGCAGCTTAGGACTAGCGGGACCCACAGATACGCAGTATTTT.